The present T cell receptor beta chain was sequenced within a study of blood T cell repertoires in COVID-19. Across the whole study: The United States, Italy and Spain provided the acute and convalescent COVID-19 samples. Sources were T cells, B-cell-depleted T cells, or PBMCs; the material itself was cDNA or gDNA.

This clone turned up a few times. The length of the CDR3 is 14 residues. Original processing methods: Nucleated cell counts were estimated from reference gene primer amplification. The protocol was immunoSEQ multiplex PCR, while the TCRdb copy is restricted to in-frame clones and leaves out a portion. The V and J calls and clone size are taken from that table; D and trimming were inferred from the DNA. The sample contains 150,000 or so clones, around nine tenths of which appear only once. The genes are TRBV21-1 and TRBJ2-3; TRBD2 reflects the table's D call only, with no check against the DNA. TRBV21-1 is annotated as a pseudogene. Sequencing was performed on peripheral blood. This sequence was found in a human donor in a cohort sampled during active COVID-19. The CDR3 nucleotides read TGTGCCAGCAGGGGATATAGCGGTCCAGATACGCAGTATTTT. Protein sequence: CASRGYSGPDTQYF.